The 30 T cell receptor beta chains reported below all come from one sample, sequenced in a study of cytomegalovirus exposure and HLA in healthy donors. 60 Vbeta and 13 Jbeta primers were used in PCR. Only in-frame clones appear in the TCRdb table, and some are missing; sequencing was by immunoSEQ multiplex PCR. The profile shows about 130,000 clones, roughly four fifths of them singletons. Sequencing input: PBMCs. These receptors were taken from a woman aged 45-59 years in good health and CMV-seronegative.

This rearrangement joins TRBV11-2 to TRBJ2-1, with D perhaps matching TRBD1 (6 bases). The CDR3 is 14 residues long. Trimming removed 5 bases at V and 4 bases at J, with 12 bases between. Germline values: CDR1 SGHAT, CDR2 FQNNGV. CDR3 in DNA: TGTGCCAGCAGCCCACCAGGACAGTACAATGAGCAGTTCTTC. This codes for CASSPPGQYNEQFF.

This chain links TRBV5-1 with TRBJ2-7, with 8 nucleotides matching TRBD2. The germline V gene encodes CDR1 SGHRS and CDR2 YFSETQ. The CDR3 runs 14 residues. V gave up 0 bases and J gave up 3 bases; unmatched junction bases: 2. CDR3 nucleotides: TGCGCCAGCAGCTTGGAGGGACTAGGCTACGAGCAGTACTTC. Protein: CASSLEGLGYEQYF.

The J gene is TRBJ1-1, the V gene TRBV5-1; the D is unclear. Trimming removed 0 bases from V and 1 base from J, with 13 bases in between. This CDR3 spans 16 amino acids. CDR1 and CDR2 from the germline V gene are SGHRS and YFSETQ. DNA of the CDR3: TGCGCCAGCAGCTTGGGGCAGGTCGCGGGGAACACTGAAGCTTTCTTT. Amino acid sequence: CASSLGQVAGNTEAFF.

As DNA, the CDR3 is TGTGCCAGCAGCCAAGATCGGGGTGGGACAGGATGGTACAATGAGCAGTTCTTC. Translated: CASSQDRGGTGWYNEQFF. J is TRBJ2-1 and V is TRBV4-2; 8 nucleotides agree with TRBD1. The ends lost 0 bases at V and 4 bases at J; junction bases unmatched: 11. The CDR3 contains 18 residues. The germline CDR1 and CDR2 sequences are LGHNA and YNFKEQ.

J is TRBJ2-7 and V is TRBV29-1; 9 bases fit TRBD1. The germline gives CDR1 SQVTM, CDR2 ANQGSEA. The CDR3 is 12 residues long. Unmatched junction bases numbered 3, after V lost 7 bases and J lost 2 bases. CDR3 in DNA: TGCAGCGGGGGACAGGGAGCCTACGAGCAGTACTTC. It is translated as CSGGQGAYEQYF.

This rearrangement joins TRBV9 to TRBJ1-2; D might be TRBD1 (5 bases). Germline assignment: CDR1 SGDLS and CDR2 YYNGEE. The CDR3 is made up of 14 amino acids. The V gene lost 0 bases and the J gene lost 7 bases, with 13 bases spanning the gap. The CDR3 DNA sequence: TGTGCCAGCAGCGTAGAGCCCGGGGGGTCTGGCTACACCTTC. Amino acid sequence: CASSVEPGGSGYTF. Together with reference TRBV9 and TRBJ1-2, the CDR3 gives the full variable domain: DSGVTQTPKHLITATGQRVTLRCSPRSGDLSVYWYQQSLDQGLQFLIQYYNGEERAKGNILERFSAQQFPDLHSELNLSSLELGDSALYFCASSVEPGGSGYTFGSGTRLTVV.

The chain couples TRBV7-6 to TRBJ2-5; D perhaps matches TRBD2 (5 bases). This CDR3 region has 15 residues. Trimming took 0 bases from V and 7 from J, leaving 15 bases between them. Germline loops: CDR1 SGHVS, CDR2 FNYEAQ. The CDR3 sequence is CASSLAGVPRGTQYF. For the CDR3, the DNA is TGTGCCAGCAGCTTAGCGGGAGTGCCTCGGGGGACCCAGTACTTC.

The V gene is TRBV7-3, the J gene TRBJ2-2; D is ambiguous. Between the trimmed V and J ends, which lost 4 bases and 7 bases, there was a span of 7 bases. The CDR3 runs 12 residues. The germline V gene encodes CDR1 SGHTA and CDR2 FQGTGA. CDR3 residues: CASSSQNGELFF. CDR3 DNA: TGTGCCAGCAGCTCTCAGAACGGGGAGCTGTTTTTT.

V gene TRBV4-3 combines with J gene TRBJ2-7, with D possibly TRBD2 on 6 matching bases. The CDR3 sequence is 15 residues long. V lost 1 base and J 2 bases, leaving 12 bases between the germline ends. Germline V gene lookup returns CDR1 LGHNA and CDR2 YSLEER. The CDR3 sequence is CASSQGGTETYEQYF. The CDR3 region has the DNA TGCGCCAGCAGCCAAGGCGGGACCGAGACCTACGAGCAGTACTTC.

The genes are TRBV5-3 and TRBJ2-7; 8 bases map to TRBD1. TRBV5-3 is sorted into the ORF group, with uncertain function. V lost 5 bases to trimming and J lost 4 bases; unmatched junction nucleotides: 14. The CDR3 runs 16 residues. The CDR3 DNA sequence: TGTGCCAGAAGTTGCCACAGGGGGACTGAAATGTACGAGCAGTACGTC. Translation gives CARSCHRGTEMYEQYV.

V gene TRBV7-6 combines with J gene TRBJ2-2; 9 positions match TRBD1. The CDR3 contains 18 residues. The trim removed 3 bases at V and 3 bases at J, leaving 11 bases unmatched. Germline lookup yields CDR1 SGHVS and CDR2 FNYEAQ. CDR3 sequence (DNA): TGTGCCAGCAGCTTCCAGGGAGGGGACAGGGCTTACACCGGGGAGCTGTTTTTT. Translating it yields CASSFQGGDRAYTGELFF.

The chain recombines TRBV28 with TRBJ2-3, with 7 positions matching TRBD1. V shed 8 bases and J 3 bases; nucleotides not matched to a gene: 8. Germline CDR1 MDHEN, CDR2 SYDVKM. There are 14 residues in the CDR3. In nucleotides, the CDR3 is TGTGCCAGCCACCGGGACAGCGAGACAGATACGCAGTATTTT. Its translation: CASHRDSETDTQYF. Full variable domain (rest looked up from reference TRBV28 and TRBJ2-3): DVKVTQSSRYLVKRTGEKVFLECVQDMDHENMFWYRQDPGLGLRLIYFSYDVKMKEKGDIPEGYSVSREKKERFSLILESASTNQTSMYLCASHRDSETDTQYFGPGTRLTVL.

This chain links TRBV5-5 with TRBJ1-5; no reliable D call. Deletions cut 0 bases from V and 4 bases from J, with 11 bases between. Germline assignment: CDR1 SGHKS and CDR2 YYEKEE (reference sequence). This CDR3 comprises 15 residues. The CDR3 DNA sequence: TGTGCCAGCAGCTTGGAGCCACTGGAGAATCAGCCCCAGCATTTT. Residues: CASSLEPLENQPQHF. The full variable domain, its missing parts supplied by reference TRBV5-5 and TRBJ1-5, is DAGVTQSPTHLIKTRGQQVTLRCSPISGHKSVSWYQQVLGQGPQFIFQYYEKEERGRGNFPDRFSARQFPNYSSELNVNALLLGDSALYLCASSLEPLENQPQHFGDGTRLSIL.

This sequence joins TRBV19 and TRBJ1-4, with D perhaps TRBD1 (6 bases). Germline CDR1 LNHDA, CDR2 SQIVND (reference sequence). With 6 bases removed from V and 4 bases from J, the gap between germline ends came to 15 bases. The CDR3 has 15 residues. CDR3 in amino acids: CASREVGGINEKLFF. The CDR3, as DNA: TGTGCCAGTAGGGAAGTAGGGGGAATTAATGAAAAACTGTTTTTT.

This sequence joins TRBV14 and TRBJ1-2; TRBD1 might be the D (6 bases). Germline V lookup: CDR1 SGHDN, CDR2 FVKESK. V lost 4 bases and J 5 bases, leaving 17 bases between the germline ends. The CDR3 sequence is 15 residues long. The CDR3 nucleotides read TGTGCCAGCAGCCCCGCTGGTGGACAGACGTATGGCTACACCTTC. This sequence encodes CASSPAGGQTYGYTF.

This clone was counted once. CDR3 sequence: CASSGGQGVGNQPQHF. CDR3 coding DNA: TGTGCCAGCAGCGGAGGACAGGGAGTTGGCAATCAGCCCCAGCATTTT. The genes are TRBV9 and TRBJ1-5; TRBD1 matches 8 bases. The CDR3 is 16 amino acids. The V and J ends lost 3 bases and 2 bases, in that order; junction bases with no gene match: 7. Germline CDR1 SGDLS, CDR2 YYNGEE.

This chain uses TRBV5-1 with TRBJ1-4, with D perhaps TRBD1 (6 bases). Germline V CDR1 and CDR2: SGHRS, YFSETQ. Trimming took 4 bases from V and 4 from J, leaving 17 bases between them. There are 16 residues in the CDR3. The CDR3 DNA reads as TGCGCCAGCAGCATGGGACGGACAGTCCATAATGAAAAACTGTTTTTT. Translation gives CASSMGRTVHNEKLFF.

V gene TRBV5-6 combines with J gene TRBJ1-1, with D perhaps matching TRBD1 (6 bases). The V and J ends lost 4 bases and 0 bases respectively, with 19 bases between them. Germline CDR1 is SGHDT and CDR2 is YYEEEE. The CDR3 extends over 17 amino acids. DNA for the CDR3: TGTGCCAGCAGCGGCCGGACAGCTCATTCCATGAACACTGAAGCTTTCTTT. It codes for CASSGRTAHSMNTEAFF.

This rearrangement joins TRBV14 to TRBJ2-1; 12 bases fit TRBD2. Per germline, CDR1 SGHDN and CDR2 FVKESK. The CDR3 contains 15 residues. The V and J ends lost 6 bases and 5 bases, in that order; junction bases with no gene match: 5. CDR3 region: CASSPTSGRDNEQFF. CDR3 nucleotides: TGTGCCAGCAGTCCGACTAGCGGGAGAGACAATGAGCAGTTCTTC. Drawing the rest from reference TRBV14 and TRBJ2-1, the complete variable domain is EAGVTQFPSHSVIEKGQTVTLRCDPISGHDNLYWYRRVMGKEIKFLLHFVKESKQDESGMPNNRFLAERTGGTYSTLKVQPAELEDSGVYFCASSPTSGRDNEQFFGPGTRLTVL.

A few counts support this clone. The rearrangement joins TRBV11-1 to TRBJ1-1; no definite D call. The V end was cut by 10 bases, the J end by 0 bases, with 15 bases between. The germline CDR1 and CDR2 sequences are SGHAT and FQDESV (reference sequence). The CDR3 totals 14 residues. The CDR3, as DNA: TGTGCCACCAACCCCGGGGTTATGAACACTGAAGCTTTCTTT. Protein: CATNPGVMNTEAFF.

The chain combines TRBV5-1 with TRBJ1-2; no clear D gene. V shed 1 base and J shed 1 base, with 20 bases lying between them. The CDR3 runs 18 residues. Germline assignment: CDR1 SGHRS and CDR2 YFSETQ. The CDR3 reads CASSLSENSRTLNYGYTF. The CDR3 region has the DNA TGCGCCAGCAGCTTGTCGGAGAACTCTCGGACTCTTAACTATGGCTACACCTTC.

The CDR3: CASSSSVPSSYNEQFF. The CDR3 bases are TGTGCCAGCAGTTCTAGCGTACCGAGCTCCTACAATGAGCAGTTCTTC. The chain uses TRBV25-1 and TRBJ2-1; weak D call: TRBD2 (6 bases). V lost 5 bases and J lost 0, with 14 bases in between. Germline loops: CDR1 MGHDK, CDR2 SYGVNS. CDR3 length equals 16 residues.

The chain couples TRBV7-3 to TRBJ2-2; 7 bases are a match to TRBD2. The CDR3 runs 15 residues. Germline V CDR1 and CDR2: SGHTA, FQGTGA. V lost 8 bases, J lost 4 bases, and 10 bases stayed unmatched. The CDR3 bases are TGTGCCAGCGCTCGAGGACTAGGCTTCACCGGGGAGCTGTTTTTT. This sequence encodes CASARGLGFTGELFF.

As DNA, the CDR3 is TGTGCCAGCAGTTTATCGGGGCTAAGGGCGGGAGTGGGGCCAGATACGCAGTATTTT. This gives the protein CASSLSGLRAGVGPDTQYF. This chain joins TRBV27 and TRBJ2-3; 7 bases fit TRBD2. In germline, CDR1 is MNHEY, CDR2 SMNVEV (reference sequence). The trim removed 0 bases at V and 4 bases at J, leaving 16 bases unmatched. The CDR3 runs 19 residues.

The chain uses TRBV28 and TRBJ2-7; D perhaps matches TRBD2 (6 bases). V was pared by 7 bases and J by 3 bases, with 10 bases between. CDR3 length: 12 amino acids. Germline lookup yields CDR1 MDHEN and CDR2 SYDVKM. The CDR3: CASIGGFYEQYF. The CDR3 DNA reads TGTGCCAGCATTGGGGGGTTCTACGAGCAGTACTTC.

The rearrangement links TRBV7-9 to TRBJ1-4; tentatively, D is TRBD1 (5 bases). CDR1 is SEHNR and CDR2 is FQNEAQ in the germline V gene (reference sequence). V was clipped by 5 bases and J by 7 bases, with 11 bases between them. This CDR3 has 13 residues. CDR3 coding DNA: TGTGCCAGCAGCATCGGCGGGGGTGAAAAACTGTTTTTT. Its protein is CASSIGGGEKLFF. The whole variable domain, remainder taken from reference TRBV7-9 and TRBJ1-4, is DTGVSQNPRHKITKRGQNVTFRCDPISEHNRLYWYRQTLGQGPEFLTYFQNEAQLEKSRLLSDRFSAERPKGSFSTLEIQRTEQGDSAMYLCASSIGGGEKLFFGSGTQLSVL.

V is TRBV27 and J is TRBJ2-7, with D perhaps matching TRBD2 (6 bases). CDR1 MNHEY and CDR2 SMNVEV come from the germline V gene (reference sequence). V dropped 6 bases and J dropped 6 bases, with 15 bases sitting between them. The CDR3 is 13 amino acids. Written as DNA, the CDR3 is TGTGCCAGCAGCACGAGACTAGGGAGCGAGCAGTACGTC. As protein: CASSTRLGSEQYV.

CDR3 in DNA: TGTGCCAGCAGCCTAAAGACTAGCGGATATAGCCCCTACAATGAGCAGTTCTTC. Translating it yields CASSLKTSGYSPYNEQFF. V and J are TRBV7-9 and TRBJ2-1, with 9 bases aligning to TRBD2. With 5 bases clipped from V and 2 bases from J, the junction kept 13 bases outside the gene matches. The CDR3 length is 18 residues. Germline CDR1 reads SEHNR; CDR2 reads FQNEAQ (reference sequence). Variable domain in full (rest from reference TRBV7-9 and TRBJ2-1): DTGVSQNPRHKITKRGQNVTFRCDPISEHNRLYWYRQTLGQGPEFLTYFQNEAQLEKSRLLSDRFSAERPKGSFSTLEIQRTEQGDSAMYLCASSLKTSGYSPYNEQFFGPGTRLTVL.

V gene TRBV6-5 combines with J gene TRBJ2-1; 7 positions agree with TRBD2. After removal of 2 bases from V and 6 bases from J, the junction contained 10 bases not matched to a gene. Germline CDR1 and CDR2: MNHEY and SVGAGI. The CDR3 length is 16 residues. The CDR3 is CASSYGAGEGGNEQFF. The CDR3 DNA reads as TGTGCCAGCAGTTACGGGGCGGGAGAAGGTGGCAATGAGCAGTTCTTC.

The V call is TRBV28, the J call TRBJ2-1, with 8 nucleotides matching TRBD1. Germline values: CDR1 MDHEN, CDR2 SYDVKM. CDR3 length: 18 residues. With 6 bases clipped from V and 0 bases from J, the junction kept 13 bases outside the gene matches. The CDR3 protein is CASRRTGITSSSYNEQFF. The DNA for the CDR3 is TGTGCCAGCAGACGGACAGGGATCACTTCTAGCTCCTACAATGAGCAGTTCTTC.